This T cell receptor beta chain came from a study of T cells in Graves' hyperthyroidism and ophthalmopathy. The study's findings and limits: Blood also held most thyroid clonotypes expanded beyond 0.001.

RNA transcripts provided the source from which TCR beta CDR3 regions were amplified. TCR CDR3 underwent first-round RT-PCR with the HTBI primer set. MiXCR, applied by TCRdb to the multiplex PCR reads, yields one record per CDR3 protein. The sample consists of roughly 500,000 distinct CDR3 sequences, approximately 25% of them appearing once. As regards this clonotype: Its matching antigen is unknown.

This CDR3 region has 15 residues. Looked up from germline, CDR1 is MGHDK and CDR2 is SYGVNS. Trimming took 3 bases from V and 6 from J, leaving 18 bases between them. Sequenced input: blood. The J gene is TRBJ2-7, the V gene TRBV25-1, with unresolved D. The receptor was isolated from a woman in her 30s with Graves' ophthalmopathy. The CDR3 protein is CASSEGAHPLLEQYF. DNA of the CDR3: TGTGCCAGCAGTGAGGGTGCGCACCCTCTGCTCGAGCAGTACTTC.